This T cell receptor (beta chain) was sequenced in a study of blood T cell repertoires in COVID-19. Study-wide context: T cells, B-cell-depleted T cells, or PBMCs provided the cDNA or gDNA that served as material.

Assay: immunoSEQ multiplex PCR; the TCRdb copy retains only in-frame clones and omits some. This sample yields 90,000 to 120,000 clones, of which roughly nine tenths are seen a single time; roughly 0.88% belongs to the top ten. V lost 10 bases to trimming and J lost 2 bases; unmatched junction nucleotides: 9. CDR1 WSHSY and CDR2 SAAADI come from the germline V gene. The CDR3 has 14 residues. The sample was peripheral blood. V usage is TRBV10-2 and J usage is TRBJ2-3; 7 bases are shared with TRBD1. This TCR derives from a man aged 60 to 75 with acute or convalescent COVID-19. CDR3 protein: CATSGQLATDTQYF. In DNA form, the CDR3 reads TGCGCCACTTCGGGACAGTTAGCCACAGATACGCAGTATTTT.